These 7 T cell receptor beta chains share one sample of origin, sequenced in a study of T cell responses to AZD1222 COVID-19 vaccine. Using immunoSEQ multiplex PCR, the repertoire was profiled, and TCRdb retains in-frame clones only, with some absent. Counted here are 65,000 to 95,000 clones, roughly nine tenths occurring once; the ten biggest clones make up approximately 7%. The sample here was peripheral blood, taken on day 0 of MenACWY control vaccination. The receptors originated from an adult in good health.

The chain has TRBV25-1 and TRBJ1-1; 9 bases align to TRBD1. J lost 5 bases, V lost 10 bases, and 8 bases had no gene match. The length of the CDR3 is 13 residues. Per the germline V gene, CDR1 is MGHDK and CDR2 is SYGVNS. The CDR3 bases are TGTGCCATTCCGGGACAGGGACAGACTGAAGCTTTCTTT. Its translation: CAIPGQGQTEAFF. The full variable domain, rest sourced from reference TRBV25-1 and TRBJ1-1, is EADIYQTPRYLVIGTGKKITLECSQTMGHDKMYWYQQDPGMELHLIHYSYGVNSTEKGDLSSESTVSRIRTEHFPLTLESARPSHTSQYLCAIPGQGQTEAFFGQGTRLTVV.

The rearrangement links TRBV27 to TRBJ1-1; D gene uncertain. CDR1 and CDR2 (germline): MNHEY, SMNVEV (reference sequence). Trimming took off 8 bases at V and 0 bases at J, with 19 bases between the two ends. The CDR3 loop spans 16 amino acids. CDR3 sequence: CASRHFTVAMNTEAFF. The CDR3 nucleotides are TGTGCCAGCCGTCATTTCACGGTGGCTATGAACACTGAAGCTTTCTTT.

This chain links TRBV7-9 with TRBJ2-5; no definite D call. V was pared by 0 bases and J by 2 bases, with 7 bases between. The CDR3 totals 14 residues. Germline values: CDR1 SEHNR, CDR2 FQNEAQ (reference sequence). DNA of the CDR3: TGTGCCAGCAGCTTAGCAGGTCGGCAAGAGACCCAGTACTTC. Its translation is CASSLAGRQETQYF.

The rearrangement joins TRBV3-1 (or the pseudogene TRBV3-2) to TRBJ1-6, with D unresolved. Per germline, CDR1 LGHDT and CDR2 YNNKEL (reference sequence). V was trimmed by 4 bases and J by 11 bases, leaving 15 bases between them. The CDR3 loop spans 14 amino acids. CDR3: CASSPLIPSAPLHF. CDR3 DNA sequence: TGTGCCAGCAGCCCGCTGATCCCCAGCGCACCCCTCCACTTT.

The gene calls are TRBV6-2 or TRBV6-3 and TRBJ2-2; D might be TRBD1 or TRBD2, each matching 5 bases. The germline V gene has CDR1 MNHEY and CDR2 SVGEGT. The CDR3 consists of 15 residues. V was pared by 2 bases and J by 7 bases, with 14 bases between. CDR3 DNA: TGTGCCAGCAGTTACGGGGACGAGGGATTCGGGGAGCTGTTTTTT. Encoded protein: CASSYGDEGFGELFF.

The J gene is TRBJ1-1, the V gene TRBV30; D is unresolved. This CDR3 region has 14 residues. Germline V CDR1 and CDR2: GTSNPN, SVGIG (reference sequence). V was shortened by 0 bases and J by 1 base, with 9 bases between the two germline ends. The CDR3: CAWSVLTANTEAFF. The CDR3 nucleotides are TGTGCCTGGAGTGTTCTGACCGCGAACACTGAAGCTTTCTTT.

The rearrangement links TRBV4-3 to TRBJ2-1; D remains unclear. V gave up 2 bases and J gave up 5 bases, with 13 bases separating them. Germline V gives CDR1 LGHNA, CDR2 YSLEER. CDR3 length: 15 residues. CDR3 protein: CASSQNGGWNNEQFF. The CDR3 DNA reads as TGCGCCAGCAGCCAAAATGGCGGATGGAACAATGAGCAGTTCTTC.